Below, 24 T cell receptor beta chains from the same sample are listed, as sequenced in a study of radiotherapy plus CTLA-4 blockade in lung cancer (dated by TCRdb to 2016 to 2019). Libraries came from the immunoSEQ multiplex PCR assay. TCRdb retrieved this table from immuneACCESS and kept in-frame rearrangements only. Not all clones are present; in checked studies, unresolved V genes account for under half, and no reason is known for the remainder. Across this sample there are 60,000 to 85,000 clones, with about 88% seen only once. The top ten clonotypes cover around 0.8% of the sample. The source was peripheral blood, collected from a patient treated with radiotherapy plus ipilimumab. The receptors originated from a human donor with non-small cell lung cancer who had stable disease on radiotherapy plus ipilimumab.

The chain combines TRBV6-1 with TRBJ1-3; perhaps TRBD1 as D (6 bases). The CDR3 is 17 residues long. Germline loops: CDR1 MNHNS, CDR2 SASEGT. V was clipped by 4 bases and J by 0 bases, with 16 bases between them. The DNA for the CDR3 is TGTGCCAGCAGTGTTAACAGGGACTCGAACTCTGGAAACACCATATATTTT. Its translation is CASSVNRDSNSGNTIYF.

DNA of the CDR3: TGTGCCAGCAGCTCCAGGGAGGGTAATTCACCCCTCCACTTT. Its translation: CASSSREGNSPLHF. The V call is TRBV7-9, the J call TRBJ1-6; possibly TRBD1 for D (5 bases). Per the germline V gene, CDR1 is SEHNR and CDR2 is FQNEAQ (reference sequence). The CDR3 spans 14 residues. Trimming cost V 4 bases and J 6 bases, with 10 bases left between them.

This rearrangement joins TRBV9 to TRBJ2-5, with a tentative D call TRBD2 (5 bases). Per the germline V gene, CDR1 is SGDLS and CDR2 is YYNGEE. V was cut by 0 bases and J by 7 bases, with 10 bases left in between. CDR3 length: 13 amino acids. CDR3 sequence reads: CASSVDFEGTQYF. The CDR3 bases are TGTGCCAGCAGCGTAGACTTTGAGGGGACCCAGTACTTC.

The chain joins TRBV2 to TRBJ2-1; D is perhaps TRBD1 or TRBD2 (5 bases each). CDR3 size: 13 residues. The germline V gene encodes CDR1 SNHLY and CDR2 FYNNEI. V was shortened by 8 bases and J by 9 bases, with 17 bases between the two germline ends. For the CDR3, the DNA is TGTGCCAGCGCGGGCGATGGGGCCAGTGAGCAGTTCTTC. Translated: CASAGDGASEQFF.

The V gene is TRBV18, the J gene TRBJ2-1; 8 bases align to TRBD1. The V and J ends lost 7 bases and 7 bases, in that order; junction bases with no gene match: 9. Per germline, CDR1 KGHSH and CDR2 LQKENI. This CDR3 region has 14 residues. This chain's CDR3 is CASFPGGFENEQFF. The CDR3 region has the DNA TGTGCCAGCTTTCCAGGGGGCTTTGAGAATGAGCAGTTCTTC.

The V gene is TRBV27, the J gene TRBJ2-1; possible D gene TRBD2, 5 bases. V dropped 7 bases and J dropped 5 bases, with 18 bases sitting between them. This CDR3 comprises 15 residues. Germline CDR1 and CDR2: MNHEY and SMNVEV (reference sequence). The chain's CDR3 is CASTLLGLDHNEQFF. The CDR3 region has the DNA TGTGCCAGCACCCTCCTAGGACTCGACCACAATGAGCAGTTCTTC.

This clone occurred once. This chain connects TRBV19 to TRBJ2-7, with 13 bases identical to TRBD2. Germline V gives CDR1 LNHDA, CDR2 SQIVND (reference sequence). V trimming: 5 bases; J trimming: 6 bases; junction bases outside the gene matches: 4. The CDR3 length is 14 residues. CDR3 sequence: CASSPTSGRVEQYF. The CDR3 bases are TGTGCCAGTAGTCCCACTAGCGGGAGGGTCGAGCAGTACTTC. Combining the CDR3 with reference TRBV19 and TRBJ2-7 gives the whole variable domain DGGITQSPKYLFRKEGQNVTLSCEQNLNHDAMYWYRQDPGQGLRLIYYSQIVNDFQKGDIAEGYSVSREKKESFPLTVTSAQKNPTAFYLCASSPTSGRVEQYFGPGTRLTVT.

This chain connects TRBV19 to TRBJ2-2, with 12 positions matching TRBD2. The CDR3 sequence is 17 residues long. The J segment lost 4 bases and the V segment lost 6 bases, leaving 9 bases of the junction unmatched. Germline values: CDR1 LNHDA, CDR2 SQIVND (reference sequence). The CDR3 sequence is CASRAWASGRATGELFF. The DNA for the CDR3 is TGTGCCAGTAGGGCCTGGGCTAGCGGGAGGGCCACCGGGGAGCTGTTTTTT.

V usage is TRBV6-5 and J usage is TRBJ1-6, with D tentatively TRBD1 (5 bases). The V gene lost 6 bases and the J gene lost 6 bases, with 15 bases spanning the gap. Germline CDR1 is MNHEY and CDR2 is SVGAGI. The CDR3 runs to 15 residues. The CDR3 region has the DNA TGTGCCAGCAGCCCACGGGACGGACCTAATTCACCCCTCCACTTT. The encoded protein is CASSPRDGPNSPLHF.

The rearrangement links TRBV10-3 to TRBJ2-7; a possible D gene is TRBD1 (6 bases). The CDR3 is made up of 11 amino acids. Germline values: CDR1 ENHRY, CDR2 SYGVKD. V lost 7 bases, J lost 7 bases, and 11 bases lay in between. CDR3 coding DNA: TGTGCCATCAAGGCAGGGGATGAGCAGTACTTC. It encodes CAIKAGDEQYF.

The rearrangement links TRBV29-1 to TRBJ1-2, with 8 bases that match TRBD1. CDR1 and CDR2 (germline): SQVTM, ANQGSEA. The CDR3 spans 12 residues. J was trimmed by 5 bases and V by 7 bases; bases with no gene match: 6. CDR3 sequence (DNA): TGCAGCGCTCTGGACAGGGCTTATGGCTACACCTTC. As protein: CSALDRAYGYTF.

This sequence joins TRBV4-1 and TRBJ1-2; D is undetermined. This CDR3 has 14 residues. CDR1 MGHRA and CDR2 YSYEKL come from the germline V gene. With 0 bases removed from V and 6 bases from J, the gap between germline ends came to 11 bases. CDR3 DNA: TGCGCCAGCAGCCAAGATACGGCAGTCGATGGCTACACCTTC. As protein: CASSQDTAVDGYTF.

V gene TRBV1 combines with J gene TRBJ2-6. TRBV1 is termed a pseudogene. The CDR3 sequence is 18 residues long. As DNA, the CDR3 is TGCACCAGCAGTAATGTGGGTTGTGCACAAAGTCGGGCCAACGTCCTGACTTTC. Translated: CTSSNVGCAQSRANVLTF.

This clone appeared once. The chain uses TRBV18 and TRBJ1-1; D is unresolved. V lost 2 bases, J lost 1 base, and 8 bases lay in between. The CDR3 sequence is 14 residues long. CDR1 and CDR2 from the germline V gene are KGHSH and LQKENI. The CDR3 sequence is CASSPDHGNTEAFF. CDR3 nucleotide sequence: TGTGCCAGCTCACCAGACCACGGGAACACTGAAGCTTTCTTT.

This chain connects TRBV2 to TRBJ2-7; the D is unclear. Per the germline V gene, CDR1 is SNHLY and CDR2 is FYNNEI. This CDR3 spans 15 amino acids. Trimming shortened V by 1 base and J by 0 bases, and 10 bases separated the two germline ends. The CDR3 region is CASSEGMASSYEQYF. The CDR3 region has the DNA TGTGCCAGCAGTGAAGGCATGGCAAGCTCCTACGAGCAGTACTTC.

This clone was observed once. The DNA of the CDR3 is TGCGCCAGCAAGCCGTGGCAGGGAGTAGAGACCCAGTACTTC. Its translation: CASKPWQGVETQYF. This chain joins TRBV4-1 and TRBJ2-5, with D perhaps TRBD1 or TRBD2 (5 bases each). The germline V and J ends were trimmed by 7 bases and 4 bases, with 16 bases remaining between them. The CDR3 has 14 amino acids. Per germline, CDR1 MGHRA and CDR2 YSYEKL.

V usage is TRBV6-5 and J usage is TRBJ2-7, with TRBD2 matching over 7 bases. V lost 8 bases and J lost 6; bases outside the gene matches: 7. Per the germline V gene, CDR1 is MNHEY and CDR2 is SVGAGI. The CDR3 length is 12 residues. The CDR3, as DNA: TGTGCCAGCGGGGACTGGGGGGGCGAGCAGTACTTC. It translates to CASGDWGGEQYF.

The rearrangement links TRBV9 to TRBJ1-2; a possible D gene is TRBD1 (6 bases). Germline assignment: CDR1 SGDLS and CDR2 YYNGEE. V shed 0 bases and J shed 8 bases, with 17 bases lying between them. There are 15 residues in the CDR3. CDR3 sequence: CASSVATGSGWGYTF. The CDR3 DNA follows: TGTGCCAGCAGCGTAGCTACAGGGAGTGGTTGGGGCTACACCTTC. Based on the CDR3 plus reference TRBV9 and TRBJ1-2, the full variable domain is DSGVTQTPKHLITATGQRVTLRCSPRSGDLSVYWYQQSLDQGLQFLIQYYNGEERAKGNILERFSAQQFPDLHSELNLSSLELGDSALYFCASSVATGSGWGYTFGSGTRLTVV.

V and J are TRBV2 and TRBJ2-5, with D perhaps matching TRBD1 (5 bases). V was cut by 4 bases and J by 2 bases, with 8 bases left in between. Per germline, CDR1 SNHLY and CDR2 FYNNEI. The CDR3 is 13 amino acids. CDR3 sequence (DNA): TGTGCCAGCAGTGGACAGCAACAAGAGACCCAGTACTTC. Amino acid sequence: CASSGQQQETQYF.

The J gene is TRBJ2-5, the V gene TRBV23-1, with D tentatively TRBD1 (5 bases). TRBV23-1 is annotated as an ORF whose role is uncertain. Trimming took 2 bases from V and 2 from J, leaving 18 bases between them. The CDR3 is 17 amino acids. CDR3: CASSQRPTWGQQETQYF. The CDR3 DNA is TGCGCCAGCAGTCAACGCCCGACCTGGGGCCAGCAAGAGACCCAGTACTTC.

This clone was seen a single time. The rearrangement joins TRBV29-1 to TRBJ2-3; D is unclear. Germline CDR1 reads SQVTM; CDR2 reads ANQGSEA. The CDR3 has 12 residues. Trimming pared 8 bases from V and 0 bases from J, leaving 9 bases between. The CDR3: CSYGPSTDTQYF. CDR3 coding DNA: TGCAGCTACGGGCCGAGCACAGATACGCAGTATTTT.

V is TRBV6-1 and J is TRBJ2-6; D is undetermined. Trimming took off 2 bases at V and 0 bases at J, with 8 bases between the two ends. There are 16 residues in the CDR3. Germline CDR1 and CDR2: MNHNS and SASEGT. The CDR3: CASSEQRNSGANVLTF. DNA for the CDR3: TGTGCCAGCAGTGAACAACGGAACTCTGGGGCCAACGTCCTGACTTTC.

This sequence joins TRBV6-1 and TRBJ1-3; no clear D gene. The germline V gene encodes CDR1 MNHNS and CDR2 SASEGT. V shed 4 bases and J shed 0 bases, with 10 bases lying between them. The CDR3 consists of 15 residues. The CDR3 DNA follows: TGTGCCAGCAGTGCCCAAGGTTTCTCTGGAAACACCATATATTTT. As protein: CASSAQGFSGNTIYF.

The chain has TRBV6-6 and TRBJ1-4; TRBD1 is a possible D gene (6 bases). Trimming stripped 6 bases from V and 8 bases from J, with 13 bases between. Germline CDR1 MNHNY, CDR2 SVGAGI (reference sequence). The CDR3 covers 13 residues. The CDR3 here is CASRPDRSEKLFF. The CDR3 region has the DNA TGTGCCAGCAGACCCGACAGGTCGGAAAAACTGTTTTTT.